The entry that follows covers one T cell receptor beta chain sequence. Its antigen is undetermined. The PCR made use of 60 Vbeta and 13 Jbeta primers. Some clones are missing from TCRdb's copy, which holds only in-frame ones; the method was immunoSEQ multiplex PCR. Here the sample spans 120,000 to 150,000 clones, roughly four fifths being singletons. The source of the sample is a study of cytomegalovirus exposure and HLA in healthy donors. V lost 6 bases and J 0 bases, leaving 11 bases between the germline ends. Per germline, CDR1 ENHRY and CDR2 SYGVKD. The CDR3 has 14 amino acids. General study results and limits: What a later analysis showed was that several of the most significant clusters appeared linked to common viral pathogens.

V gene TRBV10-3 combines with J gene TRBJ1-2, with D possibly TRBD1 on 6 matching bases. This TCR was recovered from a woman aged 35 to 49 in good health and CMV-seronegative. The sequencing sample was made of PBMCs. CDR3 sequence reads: CAIRDSVTNYGYTF. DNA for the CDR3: TGTGCCATCAGGGACAGTGTTACTAACTATGGCTACACCTTC.